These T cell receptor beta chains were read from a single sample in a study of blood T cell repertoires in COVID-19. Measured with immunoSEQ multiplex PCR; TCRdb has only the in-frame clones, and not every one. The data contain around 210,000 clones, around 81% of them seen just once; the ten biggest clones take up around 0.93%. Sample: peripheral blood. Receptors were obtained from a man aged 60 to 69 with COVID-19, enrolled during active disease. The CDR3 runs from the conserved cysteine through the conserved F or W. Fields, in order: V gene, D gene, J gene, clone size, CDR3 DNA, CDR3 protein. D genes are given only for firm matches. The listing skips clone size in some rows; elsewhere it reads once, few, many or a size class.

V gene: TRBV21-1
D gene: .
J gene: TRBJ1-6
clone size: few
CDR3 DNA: TGTGCCAGCAGCAAAGATCAGCGCCCCTCCTATAATTCACCCCTCCACTTT
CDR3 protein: CASSKDQRPSYNSPLHF

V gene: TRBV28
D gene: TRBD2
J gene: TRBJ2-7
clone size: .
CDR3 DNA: TGTGCCAGCAGTTTAGAGCGGGGCCTTACCTACGAGCAGTACTTC
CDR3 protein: CASSLERGLTYEQYF

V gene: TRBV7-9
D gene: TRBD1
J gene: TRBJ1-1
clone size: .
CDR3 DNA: TGTGCCAGCAGCTTTCGGGACAGCGCAGCTTTCTTT
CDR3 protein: CASSFRDSAAFF

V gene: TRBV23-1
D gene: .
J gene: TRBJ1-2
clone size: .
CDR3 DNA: TGCGCCATCTTCGACTGGCCGTCGTTAGCTAACTATGGCTACACCTTC
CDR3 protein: CAIFDWPSLANYGYTF

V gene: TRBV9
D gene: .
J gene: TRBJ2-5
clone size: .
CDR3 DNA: TGTGCCAGCAGTCAAGGTTTGGGCAGGGAAGAGACCCAGTACTTC
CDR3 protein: CASSQGLGREETQYF

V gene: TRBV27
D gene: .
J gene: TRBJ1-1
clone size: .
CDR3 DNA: TGTGCCAGCAGTTTACAAGGGAGGTGGGCTTTCTTT
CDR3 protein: CASSLQGRWAFF

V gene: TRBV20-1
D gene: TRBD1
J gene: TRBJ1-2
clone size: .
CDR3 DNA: TGCAGTGAGTGGGACAGCTATGGCTACACCTTC
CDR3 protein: CSEWDSYGYTF

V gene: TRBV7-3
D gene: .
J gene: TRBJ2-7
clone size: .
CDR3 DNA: TGTGCCAGCAGCCGGGGTGGAGGGGTGGAGCAGTACTTC
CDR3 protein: CASSRGGGVEQYF

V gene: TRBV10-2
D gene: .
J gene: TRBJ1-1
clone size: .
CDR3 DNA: TGCGCCAGCAGGCCGGGTTCCACGAACACTGAAGCTTTCTTT
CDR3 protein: CASRPGSTNTEAFF

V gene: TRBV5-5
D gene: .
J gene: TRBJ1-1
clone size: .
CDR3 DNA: TGTGCCAGCAGCTTCAGGGCTGAAGCTTTCTTT
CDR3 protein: CASSFRAEAFF

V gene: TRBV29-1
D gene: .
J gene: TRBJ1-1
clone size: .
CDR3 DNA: TGCAGCGTTGAAGGGCGACTCCGCAACACTGAAGCTTTCTTT
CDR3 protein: CSVEGRLRNTEAFF

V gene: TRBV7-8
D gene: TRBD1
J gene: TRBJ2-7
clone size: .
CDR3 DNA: TGTGCCAGCAGCTATTACGGACAGGTGCGCTACGAGCAGTACTTC
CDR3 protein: CASSYYGQVRYEQYF

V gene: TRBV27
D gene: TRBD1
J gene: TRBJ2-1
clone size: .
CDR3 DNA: TGTGCCAGCAGTTTGGCCCAGGGACAGGGAGTTGAGCAGTTCTTC
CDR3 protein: CASSLAQGQGVEQFF

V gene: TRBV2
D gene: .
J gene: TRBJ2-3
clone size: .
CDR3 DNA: TGTGCCAGCAGGACTAGGCCCACAGATACGCAGTATTTT
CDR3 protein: CASRTRPTDTQYF

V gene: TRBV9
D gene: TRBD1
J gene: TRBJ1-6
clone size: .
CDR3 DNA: TGTGCCAGCAGCCCGGACAGGGGGAATTCACCCCTCCACTTT
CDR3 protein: CASSPDRGNSPLHF

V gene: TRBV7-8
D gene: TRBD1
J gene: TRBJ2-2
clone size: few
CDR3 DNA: TGTGCCAGCAGCCAAGGGGGCAGGGCTAACACCGGGGAGCTGTTTTTT
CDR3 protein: CASSQGGRANTGELFF

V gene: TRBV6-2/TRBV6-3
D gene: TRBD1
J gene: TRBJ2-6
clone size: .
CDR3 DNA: TGTGCCAGCAGCTCGGGACAGGGAAACTCTGGGGCCAACGTCCTGACTTTC
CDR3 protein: CASSSGQGNSGANVLTF

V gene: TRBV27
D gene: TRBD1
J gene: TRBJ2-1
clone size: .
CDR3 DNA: TGTGCCAGCAGAGACGCCGACGGACAGGGTTTGTTCTTC
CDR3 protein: CASRDADGQGLFF

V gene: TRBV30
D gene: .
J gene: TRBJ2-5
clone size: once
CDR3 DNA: TGTGCCTGGGACCGGACAGACCTCCAAGAGACCCAGTACTTC
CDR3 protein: CAWDRTDLQETQYF

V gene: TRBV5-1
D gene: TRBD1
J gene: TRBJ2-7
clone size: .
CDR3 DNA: TGCGCCAGCAGCGCCTCGGACAGGGGGCAATACGAGCAGTACTTC
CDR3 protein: CASSASDRGQYEQYF

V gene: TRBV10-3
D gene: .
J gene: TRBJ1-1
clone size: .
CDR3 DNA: TGTGCCATCAGCTTGGACAGCCCGAGGAACACTGAAGCTTTCTTT
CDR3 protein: CAISLDSPRNTEAFF

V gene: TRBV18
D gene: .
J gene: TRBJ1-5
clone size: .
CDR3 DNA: TGTGCCAGCTCACCATCCAACAATCAGCCCCAGCATTTT
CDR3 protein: CASSPSNNQPQHF

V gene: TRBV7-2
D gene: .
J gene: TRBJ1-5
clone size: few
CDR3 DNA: TGTGCCAGCAGCCCACAGGGTCGCAATCAGCCCCAGCATTTT
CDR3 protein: CASSPQGRNQPQHF